Below are 9 T cell receptor beta chains sequenced from a single sample in a study of OX40 agonist ivuxolimab in advanced cancers. TCRdb's table, derived via immunoSEQ multiplex PCR, lists solely in-frame clones and lacks some. Of 70,000 to 80,000 clones listed, more than 85% were seen once; the top ten hold around 0.4%. The sequencing used CD4+ or CD8+ T cells sorted from blood, collected in a trial of the OX40 agonist ivuxolimab. These receptors were taken from an adult with an advanced solid tumor such as melanoma, head and neck, liver or kidney cancer.

The chain couples TRBV7-2 to TRBJ1-2, with unresolved D. Germline V CDR1 and CDR2: SGHTA, FQGNSA. The CDR3 sequence is 15 residues long. V dropped 4 bases and J dropped 0 bases, with 12 bases sitting between them. The CDR3: CASSSHTVANYGYTF. CDR3 in DNA: TGTGCCAGCAGCTCTCACACCGTAGCTAACTATGGCTACACCTTC.

This clone was detected only once. The chain employs TRBV2 and TRBJ2-5, with 7 bases that match TRBD1. V shed 3 bases and J 4 bases; nucleotides not matched to a gene: 8. CDR1 is SNHLY and CDR2 is FYNNEI in the germline V gene. CDR3 length: 15 amino acids. CDR3 protein: CASSENRGVRETQYF. The CDR3 region has the DNA TGTGCCAGCAGTGAGAACAGGGGAGTCAGAGAGACCCAGTACTTC.

This clone was seen only once. The chain carries TRBV13 and TRBJ2-1; possibly TRBD2 for D (6 bases). Trimming stripped 1 base from V and 2 bases from J, with 12 bases between. The CDR3 runs 16 residues. CDR1 and CDR2 (germline): PRHDT, FYEKMQ (reference sequence). The CDR3 sequence: CASSLVGRPPYNEQFF. The CDR3 nucleotides are TGTGCCAGCAGCTTAGTTGGGAGGCCACCCTACAATGAGCAGTTCTTC.

This clone was seen just once. V gene TRBV19 combines with J gene TRBJ2-4, with D maybe TRBD2 (6 bases). The CDR3 length is 16 residues. The germline V gene has CDR1 LNHDA and CDR2 SQIVND (reference sequence). Trimming cost V 2 bases and J 2 bases, with 13 bases left between them. The CDR3 DNA reads TGTGCCAGTAGTATATGGGTAGCGGTATCCAAAAACATTCAGTACTTC. Protein: CASSIWVAVSKNIQYF.

This chain links TRBV5-1 with TRBJ2-5; maybe TRBD2 (6 bases). Looked up from germline, CDR1 is SGHRS and CDR2 is YFSETQ. V lost 4 bases and J 4 bases, leaving 23 bases between the germline ends. This CDR3 has 17 amino acids. The CDR3 spells CASSPTGGTLLGETQYF. The CDR3 DNA follows: TGCGCCAGCAGCCCCACCGGCGGGACGTTACTGGGAGAGACCCAGTACTTC.

The chain combines TRBV5-1 with TRBJ1-1; a weak D match, TRBD1 (5 bases). The CDR3 has 14 amino acids. Trimming removed 4 bases from V and 1 base from J, with 11 bases in between. Germline CDR1 reads SGHRS; CDR2 reads YFSETQ. CDR3 sequence (DNA): TGCGCCAGCAGCCGGGGGACTGAGAACACTGAAGCTTTCTTT. The encoded protein is CASSRGTENTEAFF.

The rearrangement joins TRBV6-4 to TRBJ1-1; TRBD1 matches 7 bases. CDR1 and CDR2 from the germline V gene are MRHNA and SNTAGT. The J segment lost 10 bases and the V segment lost 6 bases, leaving 8 bases of the junction unmatched. The CDR3 is made up of 12 amino acids. CDR3 sequence reads: CASRTFTGAAFF. As DNA, the CDR3 is TGTGCCAGCAGGACCTTCACAGGGGCAGCTTTCTTT.

The rearrangement uses TRBV14 and TRBJ2-5; D remains ambiguous. V was pared by 1 base and J by 7 bases, with 16 bases between. The CDR3 has 15 residues. Germline loops: CDR1 SGHDN, CDR2 FVKESK. CDR3 sequence (DNA): TGTGCCAGCAGCCAAGGTGTGGCAGCCTCAAGGACCCAGTACTTC. This codes for CASSQGVAASRTQYF.

This chain uses TRBV2 with TRBJ1-5; possible D gene TRBD1, 5 bases. Germline CDR1 SNHLY, CDR2 FYNNEI. V lost 0 bases and J 3 bases, leaving 15 bases between the germline ends. The CDR3 is made up of 17 amino acids. The CDR3 coding sequence is TGTGCCAGCAGTGAAGCGGGGGGACTTGCCCACAATCAGCCCCAGCATTTT. Protein product: CASSEAGGLAHNQPQHF.